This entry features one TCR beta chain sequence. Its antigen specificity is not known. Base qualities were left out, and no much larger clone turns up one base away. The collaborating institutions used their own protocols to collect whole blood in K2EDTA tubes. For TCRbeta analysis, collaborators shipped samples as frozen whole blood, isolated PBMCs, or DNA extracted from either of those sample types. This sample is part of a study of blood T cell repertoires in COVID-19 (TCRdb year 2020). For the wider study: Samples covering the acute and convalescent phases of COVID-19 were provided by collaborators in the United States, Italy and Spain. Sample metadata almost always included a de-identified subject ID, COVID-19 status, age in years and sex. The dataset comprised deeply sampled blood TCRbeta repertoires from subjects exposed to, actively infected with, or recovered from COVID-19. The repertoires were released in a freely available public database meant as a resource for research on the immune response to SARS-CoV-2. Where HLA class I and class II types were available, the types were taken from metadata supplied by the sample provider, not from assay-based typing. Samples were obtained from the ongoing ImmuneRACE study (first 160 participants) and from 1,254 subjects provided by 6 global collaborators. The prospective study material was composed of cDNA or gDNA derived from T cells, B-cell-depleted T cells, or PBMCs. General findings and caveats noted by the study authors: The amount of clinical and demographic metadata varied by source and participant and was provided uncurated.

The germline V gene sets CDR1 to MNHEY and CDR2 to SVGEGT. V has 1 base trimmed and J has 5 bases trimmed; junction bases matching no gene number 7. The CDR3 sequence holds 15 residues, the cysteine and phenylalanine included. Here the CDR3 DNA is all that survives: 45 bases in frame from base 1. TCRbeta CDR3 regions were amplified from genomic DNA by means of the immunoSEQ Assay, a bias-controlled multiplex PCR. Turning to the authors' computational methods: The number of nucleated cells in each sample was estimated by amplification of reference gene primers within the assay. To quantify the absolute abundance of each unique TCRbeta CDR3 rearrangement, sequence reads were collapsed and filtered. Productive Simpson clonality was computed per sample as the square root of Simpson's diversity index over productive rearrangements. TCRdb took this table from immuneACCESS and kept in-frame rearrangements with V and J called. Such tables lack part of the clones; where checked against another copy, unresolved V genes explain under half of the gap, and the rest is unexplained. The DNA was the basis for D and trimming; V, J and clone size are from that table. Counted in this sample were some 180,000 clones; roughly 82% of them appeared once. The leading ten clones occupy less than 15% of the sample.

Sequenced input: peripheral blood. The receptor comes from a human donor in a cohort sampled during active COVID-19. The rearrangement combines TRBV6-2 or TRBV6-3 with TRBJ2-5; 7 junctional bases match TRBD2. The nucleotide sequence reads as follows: TGTGCCAGCAGTTACTGGCGGGAGCAAGGGGAGACCCAGTACTTC. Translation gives CASSYWREQGETQYF.